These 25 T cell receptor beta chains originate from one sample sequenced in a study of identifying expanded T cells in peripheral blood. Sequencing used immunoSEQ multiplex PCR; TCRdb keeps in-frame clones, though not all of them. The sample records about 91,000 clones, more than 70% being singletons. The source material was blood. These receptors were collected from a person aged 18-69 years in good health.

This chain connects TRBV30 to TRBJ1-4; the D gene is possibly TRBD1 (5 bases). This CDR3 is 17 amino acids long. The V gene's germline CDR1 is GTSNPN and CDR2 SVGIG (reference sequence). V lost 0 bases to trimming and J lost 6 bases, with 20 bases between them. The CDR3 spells CAWSVRPGLTLDEKLFF. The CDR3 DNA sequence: TGTGCCTGGAGTGTGCGACCGGGACTCACCTTGGATGAAAAACTGTTTTTT.

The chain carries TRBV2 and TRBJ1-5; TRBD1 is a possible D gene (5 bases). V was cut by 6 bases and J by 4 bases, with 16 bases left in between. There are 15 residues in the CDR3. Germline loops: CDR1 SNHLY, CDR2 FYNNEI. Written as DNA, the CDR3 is TGTGCCAGCAGATCCGGGACCATTGATAATCAGCCCCAGCATTTT. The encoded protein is CASRSGTIDNQPQHF.

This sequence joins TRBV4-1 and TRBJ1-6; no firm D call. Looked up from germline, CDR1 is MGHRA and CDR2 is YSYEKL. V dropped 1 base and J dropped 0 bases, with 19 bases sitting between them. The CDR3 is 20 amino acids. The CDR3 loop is CASSQGRGIPASSYNSPLHF. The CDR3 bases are TGCGCCAGCAGCCAAGGTCGGGGAATACCCGCCAGCTCCTATAATTCACCCCTCCACTTT.

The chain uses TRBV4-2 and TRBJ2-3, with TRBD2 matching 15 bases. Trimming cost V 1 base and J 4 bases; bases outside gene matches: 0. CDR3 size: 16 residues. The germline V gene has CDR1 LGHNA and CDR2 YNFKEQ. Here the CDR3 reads CASSQGTSGGADTQYF. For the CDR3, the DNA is TGTGCCAGCAGCCAAGGGACTAGCGGGGGGGCAGATACGCAGTATTTT.

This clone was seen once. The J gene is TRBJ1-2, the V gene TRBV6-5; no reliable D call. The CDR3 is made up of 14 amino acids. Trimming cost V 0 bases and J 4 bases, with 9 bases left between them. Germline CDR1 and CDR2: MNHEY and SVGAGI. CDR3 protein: CASSYSNGIYGYTF. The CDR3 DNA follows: TGTGCCAGCAGTTACTCGAACGGCATCTATGGCTACACCTTC.

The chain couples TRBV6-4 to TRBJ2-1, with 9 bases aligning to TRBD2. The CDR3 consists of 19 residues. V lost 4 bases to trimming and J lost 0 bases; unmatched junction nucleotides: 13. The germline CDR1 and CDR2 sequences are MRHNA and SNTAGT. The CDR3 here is CASSGHGLAGPSSYNEQFF. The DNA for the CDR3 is TGTGCCAGCAGTGGCCATGGGCTAGCGGGGCCAAGCTCCTACAATGAGCAGTTCTTC.

The CDR3 sequence is CASSPRGTGEQYF. As DNA, the CDR3 is TGTGCCAGCAGTCCCAGGGGGACGGGGGAGCAGTACTTC. This sequence joins TRBV27 and TRBJ2-7, with 7 bases lining up with TRBD1. Germline V gene sequence: CDR1 MNHEY, CDR2 SMNVEV (reference sequence). The CDR3 consists of 13 residues. Trimming cost V 5 bases and J 7 bases; bases outside gene matches: 8.

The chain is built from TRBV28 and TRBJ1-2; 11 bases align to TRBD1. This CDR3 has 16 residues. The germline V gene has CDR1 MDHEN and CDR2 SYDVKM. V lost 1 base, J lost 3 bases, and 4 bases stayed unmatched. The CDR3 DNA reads TGTGCCAGCAGTTTATCGGGACAGGGGGTTGACTATGGCTACACCTTC. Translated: CASSLSGQGVDYGYTF.

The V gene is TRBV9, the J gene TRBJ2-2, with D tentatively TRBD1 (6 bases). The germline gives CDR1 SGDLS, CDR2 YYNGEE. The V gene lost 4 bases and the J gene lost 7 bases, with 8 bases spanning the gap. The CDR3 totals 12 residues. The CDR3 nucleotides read TGTGCCAGCAGCACAGGGTACGGGGAGCTGTTTTTT. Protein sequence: CASSTGYGELFF. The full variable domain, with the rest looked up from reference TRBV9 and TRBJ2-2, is DSGVTQTPKHLITATGQRVTLRCSPRSGDLSVYWYQQSLDQGLQFLIQYYNGEERAKGNILERFSAQQFPDLHSELNLSSLELGDSALYFCASSTGYGELFFGEGSRLTVL.

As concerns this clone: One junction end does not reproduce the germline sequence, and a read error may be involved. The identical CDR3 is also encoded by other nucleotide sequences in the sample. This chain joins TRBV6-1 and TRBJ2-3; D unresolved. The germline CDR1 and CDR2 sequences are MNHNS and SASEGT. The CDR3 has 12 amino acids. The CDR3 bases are TGCGCCAGCAGTCAAACCACAGATACGCAGTATTTT. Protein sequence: CASSQTTDTQYF.

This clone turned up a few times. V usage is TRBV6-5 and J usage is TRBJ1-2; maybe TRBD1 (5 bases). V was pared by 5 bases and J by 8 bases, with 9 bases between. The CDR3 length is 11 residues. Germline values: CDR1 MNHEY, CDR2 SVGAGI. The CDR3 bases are TGTGCCAGCAGTAGGGGATACGGCTACACCTTC. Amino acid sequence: CASSRGYGYTF.

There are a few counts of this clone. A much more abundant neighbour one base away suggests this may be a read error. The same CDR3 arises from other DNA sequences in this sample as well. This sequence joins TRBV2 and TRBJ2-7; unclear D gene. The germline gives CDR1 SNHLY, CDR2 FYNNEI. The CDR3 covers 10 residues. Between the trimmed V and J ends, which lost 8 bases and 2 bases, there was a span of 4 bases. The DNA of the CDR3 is TGTGCCAGCGGGACCTACGAGCAGTACTTC. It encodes CASGTYEQYF.

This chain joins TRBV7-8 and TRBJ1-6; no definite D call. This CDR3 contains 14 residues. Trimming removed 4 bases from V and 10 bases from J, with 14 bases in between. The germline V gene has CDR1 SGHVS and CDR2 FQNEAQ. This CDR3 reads CASSSTSRNSPLHF. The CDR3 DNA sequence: TGTGCCAGCAGCTCGACATCGAGAAACTCACCCCTCCACTTT.

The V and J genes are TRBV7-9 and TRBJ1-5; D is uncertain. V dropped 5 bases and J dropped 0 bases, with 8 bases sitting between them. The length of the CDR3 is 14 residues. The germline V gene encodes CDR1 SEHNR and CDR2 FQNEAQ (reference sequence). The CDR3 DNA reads TGTGCCAGCAGCGTAGATGATAGCAATCAGCCCCAGCATTTT. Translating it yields CASSVDDSNQPQHF.

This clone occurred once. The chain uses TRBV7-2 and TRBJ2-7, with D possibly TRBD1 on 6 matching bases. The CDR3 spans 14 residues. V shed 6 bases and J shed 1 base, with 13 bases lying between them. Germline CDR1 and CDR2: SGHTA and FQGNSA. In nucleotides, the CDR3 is TGTGCCAGCAGTTCAGTAAGGGGGTCCTACGAGCAGTACTTC. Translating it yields CASSSVRGSYEQYF.

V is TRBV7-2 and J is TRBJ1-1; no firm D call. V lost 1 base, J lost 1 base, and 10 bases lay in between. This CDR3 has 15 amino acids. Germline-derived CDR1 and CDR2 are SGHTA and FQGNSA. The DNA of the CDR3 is TGTGCCAGCAGCTTAGGGTCGCAGACGAACACTGAAGCTTTCTTT. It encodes CASSLGSQTNTEAFF.

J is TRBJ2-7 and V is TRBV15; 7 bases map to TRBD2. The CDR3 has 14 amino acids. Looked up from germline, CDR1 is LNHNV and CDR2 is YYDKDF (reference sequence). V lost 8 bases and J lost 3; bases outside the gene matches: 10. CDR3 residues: CATAEGRGIYEQYF. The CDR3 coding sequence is TGTGCCACCGCCGAGGGGAGGGGAATCTACGAGCAGTACTTC.

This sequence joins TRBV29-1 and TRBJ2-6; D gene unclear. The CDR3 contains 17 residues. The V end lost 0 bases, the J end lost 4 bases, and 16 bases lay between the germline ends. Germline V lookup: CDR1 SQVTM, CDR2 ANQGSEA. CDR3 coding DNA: TGCAGCGTTGAAGAGTTTGGTCCCGGGTACGGGGCCAACGTCCTGACTTTC. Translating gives CSVEEFGPGYGANVLTF. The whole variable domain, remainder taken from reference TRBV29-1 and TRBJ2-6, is SAVISQKPSRDICQRGTSLTIQCQVDSQVTMMFWYRQQPGQSLTLIATANQGSEATYESGFVIDKFPISRPNLTFSTLTVSNMSPEDSSIYLCSVEEFGPGYGANVLTFGAGSRLTVL.

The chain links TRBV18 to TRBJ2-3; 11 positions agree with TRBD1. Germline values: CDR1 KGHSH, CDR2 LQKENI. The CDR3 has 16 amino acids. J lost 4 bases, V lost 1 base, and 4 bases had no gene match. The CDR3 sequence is CASSPQGQGVADTQYF. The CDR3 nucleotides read TGTGCCAGCTCACCACAGGGACAGGGGGTTGCAGATACGCAGTATTTT.

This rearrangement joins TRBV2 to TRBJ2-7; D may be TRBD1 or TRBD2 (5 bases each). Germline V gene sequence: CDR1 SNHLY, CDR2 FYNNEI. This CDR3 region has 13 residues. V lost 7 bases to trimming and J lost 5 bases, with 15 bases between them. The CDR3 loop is CASIRTLGDEQYF. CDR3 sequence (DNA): TGTGCCAGCATCCGGACCCTGGGGGACGAGCAGTACTTC.

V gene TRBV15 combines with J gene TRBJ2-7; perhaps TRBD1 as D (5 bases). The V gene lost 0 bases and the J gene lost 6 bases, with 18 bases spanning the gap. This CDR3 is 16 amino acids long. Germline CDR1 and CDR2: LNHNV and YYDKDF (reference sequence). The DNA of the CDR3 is TGTGCCACCAGCAGAGATTGGCAGGGTGGTGGCGTCGAGCAGTACTTC. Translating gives CATSRDWQGGGVEQYF.

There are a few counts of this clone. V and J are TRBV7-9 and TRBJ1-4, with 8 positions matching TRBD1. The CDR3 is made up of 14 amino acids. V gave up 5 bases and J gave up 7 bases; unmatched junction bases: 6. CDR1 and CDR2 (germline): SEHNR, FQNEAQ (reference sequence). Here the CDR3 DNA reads TGTGCCAGCAGCCGAAGGACAGGGCCTGAAAAACTGTTTTTT. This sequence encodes CASSRRTGPEKLFF.

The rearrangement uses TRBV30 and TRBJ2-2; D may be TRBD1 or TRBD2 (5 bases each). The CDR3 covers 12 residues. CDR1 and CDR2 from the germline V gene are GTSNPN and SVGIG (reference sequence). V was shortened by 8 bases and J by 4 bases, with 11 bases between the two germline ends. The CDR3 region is CAGGYSTGELFF. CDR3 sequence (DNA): TGTGCCGGGGGTTATAGCACCGGGGAGCTGTTTTTT. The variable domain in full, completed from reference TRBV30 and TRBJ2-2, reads SQTIHQWPATLVQPVGSPLSLECTVEGTSNPNLYWYRQAAGRGLQLLFYSVGIGQISSEVPQNLSASRPQDRQFILSSKKLLLSDSGFYLCAGGYSTGELFFGEGSRLTVL.

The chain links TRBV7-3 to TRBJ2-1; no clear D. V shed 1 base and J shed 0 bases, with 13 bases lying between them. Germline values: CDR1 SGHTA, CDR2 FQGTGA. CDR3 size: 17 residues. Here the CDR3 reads CASSLIGRVSSYNEQFF. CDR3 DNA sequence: TGTGCCAGCAGCTTAATTGGCCGGGTGAGCTCCTACAATGAGCAGTTCTTC.

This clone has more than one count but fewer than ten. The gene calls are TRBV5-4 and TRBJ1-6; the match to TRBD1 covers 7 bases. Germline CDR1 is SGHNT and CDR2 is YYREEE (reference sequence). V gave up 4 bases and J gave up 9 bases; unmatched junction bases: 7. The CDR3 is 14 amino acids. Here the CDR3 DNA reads TGTGCCAGCAGCCCGGGACAGAGTCGTTCACCCCTCCACTTT. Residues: CASSPGQSRSPLHF.